The 9 T cell receptor beta chains reported below all come from one sample, sequenced in a study of T cells in Graves' hyperthyroidism and ophthalmopathy. The source material, RNA transcripts, was used to amplify TCR beta CDR3 regions. Researchers ran a first-round RT-PCR on the TCR CDR3 using the HTBI primer set. TCRdb reprocessed the multiplex PCR reads with MiXCR, giving one entry per CDR3 protein. The table includes over 650,000 distinct CDR3 sequences, approximately 42% detected once. Sequencing was performed on peripheral blood or thyroid tissue (not recorded which). The source is an adult man with Graves' disease, either hyperthyroidism or ophthalmopathy (not recorded which).

The chain combines TRBV2 with TRBJ1-1; D unresolved. The CDR3 sequence is 14 residues long. CDR1 and CDR2 from the germline V gene are SNHLY and FYNNEI. Trimming stripped 6 bases from V and 3 bases from J, with 14 bases between. The CDR3 spells CASSPQFMDTEAFF. The CDR3 DNA is TGTGCCAGCAGCCCACAGTTTATGGACACTGAAGCTTTCTTT.

The J gene is TRBJ2-7, the V gene TRBV6-1; D is perhaps TRBD1 (6 bases). The germline V gene has CDR1 MNHNS and CDR2 SASEGT. Trimming stripped 3 bases from V and 1 base from J, with 19 bases between. The CDR3 runs 17 residues. The CDR3 bases are TGTGCCAGCAGTGATCCCCGAAACAGGGTATCTTCCTACGAGCAGTACTTC. This sequence encodes CASSDPRNRVSSYEQYF.

This rearrangement joins TRBV7-2 to TRBJ2-7; a possible D gene is TRBD1 (6 bases). CDR1 and CDR2 from the germline V gene are SGHTA and FQGNSA. This CDR3 contains 15 residues. V gave up 5 bases and J gave up 0 bases, with 14 bases separating them. CDR3 amino acids: CASSQRDTSSYEQYF. CDR3 nucleotide sequence: TGTGCCAGCAGCCAAAGGGACACGAGCTCCTACGAGCAGTACTTC.

In its sample, this clonotype was seen once. The chain joins TRBV10-3 to TRBJ2-5; 7 nucleotides line up with TRBD1. CDR3 length: 14 amino acids. V shed 10 bases, J shed 9 bases, and the junction held 17 bases outside the gene matches. Germline values: CDR1 ENHRY, CDR2 SYGVKD. The CDR3 loop is CATRQGSSNQPQYF. CDR3 in DNA: TGTGCCACCCGACAGGGCTCGAGCAATCAGCCCCAGTACTTC.

This clonotype was counted ten times or more. The rearrangement joins TRBV7-2 to TRBJ1-3, with D maybe TRBD1 (5 bases). This CDR3 is built from 15 residues. The germline V gene encodes CDR1 SGHTA and CDR2 FQGNSA. V shed 5 bases and J shed 0 bases, with 11 bases lying between them. As DNA, the CDR3 is TGTGCCAGCAGCATCGACAGACTCTCTGGAAACACCATATATTTT. Residues: CASSIDRLSGNTIYF.

This clonotype has just a few counts. The chain uses TRBV5-8 and TRBJ1-2, with D possibly TRBD1 on 5 matching bases. Germline V gene data show CDR1 as SGHTS and CDR2 as YDEGEE. The V gene lost 0 bases and the J gene lost 4 bases, with 16 bases spanning the gap. The CDR3 sequence is 16 residues long. The CDR3 reads CASSLVGRPGPYGYTF. For the CDR3, the DNA is TGTGCCAGCAGCTTGGTTGGGCGACCGGGGCCCTATGGCTACACCTTC.

This clonotype was seen only a few times. V and J are TRBV5-4 and TRBJ2-7; TRBD1 might be the D (5 bases). V was trimmed by 1 base and J by 5 bases, leaving 13 bases between them. Germline lookup yields CDR1 SGHNT and CDR2 YYREEE (reference sequence). This CDR3 is built from 14 residues. The CDR3 nucleotides read TGTGCCAGCAGCTTGATGGGGCAGGGCCACGAGCAGTACTTC. This translates into CASSLMGQGHEQYF.

This clonotype was detected only once. This chain links TRBV7-9 with TRBJ1-2; tentative D call: TRBD1 (6 bases). Germline CDR1 is SEHNR and CDR2 is FQNEAQ (reference sequence). Trimming cost V 5 bases and J 6 bases, with 13 bases left between them. The CDR3 has 13 amino acids. The chain's CDR3 is CASSQERTDGYTF. The DNA for the CDR3 is TGTGCCAGCAGCCAAGAAAGGACAGATGGCTACACCTTC.

For this clonotype: This may come from a read error, since a much larger clone is one base off. The chain is built from TRBV9 and TRBJ1-3, with 10 bases matching TRBD1. Germline loops: CDR1 SGDLS, CDR2 YYNGEE. The CDR3 totals 15 residues. CDR3 DNA sequence: TGTGCCAGCAGCGTAGGACAGGGGGCTGGAAACCCCATATATTTT. Encoded protein: CASSVGQGAGNPIYF. Variable domain in full (rest from reference TRBV9 and TRBJ1-3): DSGVTQTPKHLITATGQRVTLRCSPRSGDLSVYWYQQSLDQGLQFLIQYYNGEERAKGNILERFSAQQFPDLHSELNLSSLELGDSALYFCASSVGQGAGNPIYFGEGSWLTVV.